This T cell receptor beta chain was captured by sequencing in a study of blood T cell repertoires in COVID-19 (dated by TCRdb to 2019 to 2021). For context, the study as a whole: Samples from collaborators originated in the United States, Italy and Spain and spanned both the acute and convalescent phases of COVID-19. The prospective study material was composed of cDNA or gDNA derived from T cells, B-cell-depleted T cells, or PBMCs. The dataset comprised deeply sampled blood TCRbeta repertoires from subjects exposed to, actively infected with, or recovered from COVID-19. The repertoires were released in a freely available public database intended as a resource for research on the immune response to SARS-CoV-2. The samples were drawn from the first 160 participants of the ongoing ImmuneRACE study and from over a thousand subjects provided by 6 global collaborators. Sample metadata almost always included a de-identified subject ID, COVID-19 status, age in years and sex. HLA class I and class II types, where available, came from metadata supplied by the sample provider rather than from assay-based typing.

One collaborating source in Seattle enrolled patients during active infection and followed them longitudinally through the course of disease. Each collaborating institution followed its own protocols to collect whole blood in K2EDTA tubes. For TCRbeta analysis, collaborator samples were shipped as frozen whole blood, as isolated PBMCs, or as DNA extracted from either sample type. Summary of the overall study and its limitations: The quantity of clinical and demographic metadata differed by source and by participant and was supplied without curation.

TCRbeta CDR3 regions were amplified from genomic DNA using the immunoSEQ Assay, a bias-controlled multiplex PCR. For the original study's pipeline: Within the assay, amplification of reference gene primers was used to estimate how many nucleated cells each sample contained. Sequence reads were collapsed and filtered to measure the absolute abundance of every unique TCRbeta CDR3 rearrangement. For each sample, productive Simpson clonality was calculated by taking the square root of Simpson's diversity index across productive rearrangements. TCRdb stores this immuneACCESS table with in-frame sequences only. Part of the clones is absent; in the studies checked, under half of the shortfall reflects unresolved V genes, and no reason is known for the rest. That table supplies the V and J calls and clone size; D and trimming were determined from the DNA. The sample data list some 200,000 clones, and roughly 92% of these were observed just once. The biggest ten clones account for 0.6% to 0.8% of the sample.

The CDR3 sequence holds 16 residues, the cysteine and phenylalanine included. Only CDR3 DNA is held: 48 bases, read in frame from base 1. From V the trimming removes 3 bases and from J it removes 0 bases, while the gene matches leave 4 bases of the junction unaccounted for. CDR1 and CDR2 are drawn from the germline V gene (reference sequence): LNHNV, YYDKDF. As concerns this clone: This clone's antigen is unknown. Base qualities are missing; no much larger clone stands one base away.

This receptor was identified in a man aged 25 to 45 with COVID-19, enrolled during active disease. The chain employs TRBV15 and TRBJ1-3; 8 bases in the middle match TRBD1. The material sequenced was peripheral blood. The nucleotide sequence is TGTGCCACCAGCAGGGGACAGGCCAACTCTGGAAACACCATATATTTT. Its protein reads: CATSRGQANSGNTIYF.